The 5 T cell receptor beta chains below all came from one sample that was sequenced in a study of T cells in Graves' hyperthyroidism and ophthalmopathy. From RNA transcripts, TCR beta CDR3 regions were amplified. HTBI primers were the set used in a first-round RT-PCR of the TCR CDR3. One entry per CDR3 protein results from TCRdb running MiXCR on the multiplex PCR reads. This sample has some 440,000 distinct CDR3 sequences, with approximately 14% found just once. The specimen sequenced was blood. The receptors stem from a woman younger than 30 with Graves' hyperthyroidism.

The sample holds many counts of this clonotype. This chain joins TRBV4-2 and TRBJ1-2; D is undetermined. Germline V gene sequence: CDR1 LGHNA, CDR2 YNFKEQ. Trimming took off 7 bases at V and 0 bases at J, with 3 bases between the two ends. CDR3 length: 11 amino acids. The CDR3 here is CASKTNYGYTF. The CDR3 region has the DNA TGTGCCAGCAAAACTAACTATGGCTACACCTTC.

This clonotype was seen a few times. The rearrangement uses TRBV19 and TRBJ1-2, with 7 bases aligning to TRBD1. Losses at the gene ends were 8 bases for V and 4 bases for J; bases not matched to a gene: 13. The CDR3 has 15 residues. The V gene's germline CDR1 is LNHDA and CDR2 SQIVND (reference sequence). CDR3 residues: CASAPIQGGSYGYTF. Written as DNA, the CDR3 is TGTGCCAGTGCGCCCATACAAGGGGGCAGCTATGGCTACACCTTC. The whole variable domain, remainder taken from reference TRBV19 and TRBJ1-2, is DGGITQSPKYLFRKEGQNVTLSCEQNLNHDAMYWYRQDPGQGLRLIYYSQIVNDFQKGDIAEGYSVSREKKESFPLTVTSAQKNPTAFYLCASAPIQGGSYGYTFGSGTRLTVV.

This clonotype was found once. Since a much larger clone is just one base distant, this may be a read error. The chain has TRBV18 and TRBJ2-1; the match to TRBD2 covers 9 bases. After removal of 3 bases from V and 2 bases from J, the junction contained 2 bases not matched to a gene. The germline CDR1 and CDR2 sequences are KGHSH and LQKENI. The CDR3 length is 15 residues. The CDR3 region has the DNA TGTGCCAGCTCACCTAGCGGGAGTACCTACAATGAGCAGTTCTTC. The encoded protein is CASSPSGSTYNEQFF.

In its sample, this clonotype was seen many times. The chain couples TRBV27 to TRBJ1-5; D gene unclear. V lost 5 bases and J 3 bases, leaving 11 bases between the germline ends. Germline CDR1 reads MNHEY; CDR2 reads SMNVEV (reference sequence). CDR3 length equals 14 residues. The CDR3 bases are TGTGCCAGCAGTCCCTCGGGGAACAATCAGCCCCAGCATTTT. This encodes CASSPSGNNQPQHF.

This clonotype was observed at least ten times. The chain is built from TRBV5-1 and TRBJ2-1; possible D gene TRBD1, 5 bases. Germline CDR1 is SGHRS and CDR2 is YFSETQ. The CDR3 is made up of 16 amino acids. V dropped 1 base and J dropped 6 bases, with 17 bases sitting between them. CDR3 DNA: TGCGCCAGCAGCTTGAGACGCAGGGAAGTACGCAATGAGCAGTTCTTC. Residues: CASSLRRREVRNEQFF.